The 23 T cell receptor beta chains below all came from one sample that was sequenced in a study of tissue T cells after allogeneic stem cell transplantation. Produced via immunoSEQ multiplex PCR; TCRdb's table is partial and in-frame only. The repertoire has about 1,700 clones, 50% of them found once; the top ten carry around a fifth. The time point denotes: mouse harvest day 14 after allogeneic transplant. The graft held 10^6 splenic CD5+ T cells and 10^7 T-cell-depleted bone marrow cells. Sequencing used gut tissue. These receptors all come from a female BALB/c mouse given C57BL/6 T cells with graft-versus-host disease after an allogeneic hematopoietic cell transplant.

This clone was seen a handful of times. Mouse germline and gene names are used. Read coverage stops 1 residue before the CDR3 terminus; the germline J gene supplies the remainder. V gene TRBV19 combines with J gene TRBJ2-2; D is uncertain. CDR1 is FNHDT, CDR2 SITEND, per germline (reference sequence). V was trimmed by 4 bases and J by 1 base, leaving 5 bases between them. The CDR3 spans 13 residues. CDR3 sequence reads: CASSPGNTGQLYF. The part of the CDR3 DNA that was read is TGTGCCAGCAGTCCGGGAAACACCGGGCAGCTCTAC.

There are a few counts of this clone. All gene names here are mouse names. The read ends 1 residue before the CDR3 terminus; that terminus is restored from the germline J gene. This chain connects TRBV5 to TRBJ2-5, with a tentative D call TRBD2 (5 bases). Germline V gene data show CDR1 as LGHNA and CDR2 as YNLKQL (reference sequence). Trimming left V 0 bases short and J 2 bases short, with 6 bases between. The CDR3 is 14 amino acids. The CDR3 reads CASSQDWAQDTQYF. The DNA read from the CDR3 is TGTGCCAGCAGCCAAGACTGGGCCCAAGACACCCAGTAC.

Details on this clone: The gene names here belong to mouse. Read data end 1 residue before the CDR3 end; the end is taken from the germline J gene. The V and J genes are TRBV26 and TRBJ2-5, with 8 nucleotides matching TRBD2. Germline trimming cut 2 bases from V and 3 bases from J; bases unmatched to any gene: 7. CDR3 length: 16 residues. Germline loops: CDR1 KGHPV, CDR2 FQNQEV (reference sequence). Partial CDR3 DNA: TGTGCCAGCAGTCTGAGGGGGGGCGCTCGTCAAGACACCCAGTAC. Translating gives CASSLRGGARQDTQY. The full CDR3 is CASSLRGGARQDTQYF.

Details on this clone: Genes and germline are mouse. The DNA read from the CDR3 is TGTGCAAGCAGCTTAGTGCCTGGGGGGCCCTATGAACAGTAC. It codes for CASSLVPGGPYEQY. The entire CDR3 sequence reads CASSLVPGGPYEQYF. V usage is TRBV16 and J usage is TRBJ2-7; 8 bases fit TRBD2. The CDR3 end is not reached by the read, which stops 1 residue before it; the germline J gene fills it in. The ends lost 1 base at V and 2 bases at J; junction bases unmatched: 4. CDR3 length equals 15 residues. Germline loops: CDR1 SGHSA, CDR2 FRNQAP.

A note on this clone: Here the gene names and germline are mouse. The read terminates 1 residue ahead of where the CDR3 ends, so the germline J gene completes it. The gene calls are TRBV26 and TRBJ1-2, with D perhaps TRBD1 (6 bases). Trimming pared 0 bases from V and 0 bases from J, leaving 8 bases between. CDR1 and CDR2 (germline): KGHPV, FQNQEV (reference sequence). This CDR3 comprises 15 residues. CDR3 region: CASSLSGGPNSDYTF. Partial CDR3 DNA: TGTGCCAGCAGTCTGTCTGGGGGCCCAAACTCCGACTACACC.

As for this clone: Gene and germline names: mouse. Read sequence stops 1 residue before the CDR3 end, and the germline J gene provides the missing end. The chain has TRBV12-2 and TRBJ2-4; the D gene is possibly TRBD1 (6 bases). V lost 4 bases, J lost 4 bases, and 11 bases lay in between. Germline loops: CDR1 SGHLS, CDR2 HYDKME. The CDR3 contains 13 residues. Incomplete CDR3 DNA: TGTGCCAGCTCCCCCGGGACAAAAAACACCTTGTAC. It yields the protein CASSPGTKNTLY. The full CDR3 protein reads CASSPGTKNTLYF.

As concerns this clone: Germline and genes: mouse. The CDR3 end falls 1 residue outside the read, so it is completed with the germline J gene. This chain uses TRBV15 with TRBJ2-4; 10 nucleotides match TRBD2. Germline V lookup: CDR1 SGHND, CDR2 FRSKSL. CDR3 length equals 18 residues. Trimming at V came to 1 base and at J to 1 base, leaving 8 bases not matched to a gene. The CDR3 bases that were read are TGTGCCAGCAGTTTAGGAGGCTGGGGGGGCGCGGGTCAAAACACCTTGTAC. Its protein product is CASSLGGWGGAGQNTLY. The entire CDR3 protein reads CASSLGGWGGAGQNTLYF.

Points on this clone: Germline and genes here are mouse. With the read ending 1 residue before the CDR3 end, the germline J gene is used to fill in that end. The rearrangement joins TRBV26 to TRBJ2-2, with no clear D. CDR3 length: 14 residues. Germline V CDR1 and CDR2: KGHPV, FQNQEV (reference sequence). The V end lost 2 bases, the J end lost 1 base, and 5 bases lay between the germline ends. This chain's CDR3 is CASSLNQNTGQLYF. The DNA read from the CDR3 is TGTGCCAGCAGTCTGAACCAAAACACCGGGCAGCTCTAC.

About this clone: Gene names are mouse gene names. With the read ending 1 residue before the CDR3 end, the germline J gene is used to fill in that end. This rearrangement joins TRBV17 to TRBJ1-4; 8 nucleotides match TRBD1. The V gene's germline CDR1 is MNHDT and CDR2 YYDKIL. Unmatched junction bases numbered 0, after V lost 0 bases and J lost 3 bases. The CDR3 sequence is 15 residues long. CDR3 DNA (partial): TGTGCTAGCAGTAGAGACAGGGGGCCCAACGAAAGATTATTT. Translated, it gives CASSRDRGPNERLF. The entire CDR3 reads CASSRDRGPNERLFF.

This clone was observed a few times. Mouse gene names apply. Read sequence stops 1 residue before the CDR3 end, and the germline J gene provides the missing end. The chain is built from TRBV3 and TRBJ2-7; TRBD2 is a possible D gene (6 bases). The CDR3 length is 13 residues. Germline V lookup: CDR1 SNHLY, CDR2 FYNGKV (reference sequence). The V end was cut by 3 bases, the J end by 1 base, with 7 bases between. CDR3 bases read: TGTGCCAGCAGCTTTGGGGGTTCCTATGAACAGTAC. It yields the protein CASSFGGSYEQY. The full CDR3 sequence reads CASSFGGSYEQYF. Looking up the rest from reference TRBV3 and TRBJ2-7 gives the full variable domain: GPKVLQIPSHQIIDMGQMVTLNCDPVSNHLYFYWYKQILGQQMEFLVNFYNGKVMEKSKLFKDQFSVERPDGSYFTLKIQPTALEDSAVYFCASSFGGSYEQYFGPGTRLTVL.

Concerning this clone itself: Sequence at one end of the junction differs from germline and may be a read error. Mouse gene names and germline throughout. The CDR3 sequence is CASSLGDRDAQYF. The covered CDR3 bases are TGTGCCAGCAGTCTGGGGGACAGAGACGCCCAGTAC. V gene TRBV26 combines with J gene TRBJ2-5, with 7 nucleotides matching TRBD1. The CDR3 end falls 1 residue outside the read, so it is completed with the germline J gene. CDR3 length: 13 amino acids. Germline V gene data show CDR1 as KGHPV and CDR2 as FQNQEV (reference sequence). The full variable domain, in which reference TRBV26 and TRBJ2-5 provide the parts outside the CDR3, is NSKVIQTPRYLVKGQGQKAKMRCIPEKGHPVVFWYQQNKNNEFKFLINFQNQEVLQQIDMTEKRFSAECPSNSPCSLEIQSSEAGDSALYLCASSLGDRDAQYFGPGTRLLVL.

Turning to this clone: Gene and germline names: mouse. The covered CDR3 bases are TGTGCAAGCAGCTTTACTGGGGGGGGTGCTGAGCAGTTC. As protein: CASSFTGGGAEQF. The full CDR3 reads CASSFTGGGAEQFF. The chain uses TRBV16 and TRBJ2-1, with TRBD2 matching 10 bases. Sequencing ends 1 residue short of the CDR3 end; the germline J gene provides the rest. Germline assignment: CDR1 SGHSA and CDR2 FRNQAP. Unmatched junction bases numbered 2, after V lost 3 bases and J lost 6 bases. The length of the CDR3 is 14 residues.

This clone was counted a few times. Genes and germline come from the mouse. The missing CDR3 end, 1 residue past where the read stops, is filled in from the germline J gene. The J gene is TRBJ2-7, the V gene TRBV5, with 9 bases identical to TRBD2. The CDR3 sequence is 14 residues long. Trimming cost V 0 bases and J 7 bases; bases outside gene matches: 4. From germline, CDR1 is LGHNA and CDR2 YNLKQL (reference sequence). The sequenced part of the CDR3 DNA is TGTGCCAGCAGCCAAGAAACTGGGGGGAGAGAACAGTAC. Translated, it gives CASSQETGGREQY. The entire CDR3 reads CASSQETGGREQYF.

A note on this clone: The gene names here belong to mouse. Read sequence stops 1 residue before the CDR3 end, and the germline J gene provides the missing end. The chain links TRBV12-1 to TRBJ1-4; D remains ambiguous. The CDR3 is 14 amino acids. Germline V gives CDR1 SGHSN, CDR2 HYEKVE. Trimming removed 2 bases at V and 0 bases at J, with 6 bases between. CDR3 amino acids: CASSRGFSNERLFF. The CDR3 bases that were read are TGTGCCAGCTCTCGGGGTTTTTCCAACGAAAGATTATTT.

A note on this clone: Gene names follow the mouse nomenclature. The read halts 1 residue ahead of the CDR3 end, with the missing end drawn from the germline J gene. This chain links TRBV13-3 with TRBJ2-3, with 12 bases that match TRBD2. The CDR3 runs 15 residues. CDR1 is NNHDY, CDR2 SYVADS, per germline. With 4 bases clipped from V and 4 bases from J, the junction kept 4 bases outside the gene matches. The sequenced part of the CDR3 DNA is TGTGCCAGCAGTCCCGGGACTGGGGGGCCAGAAACGCTGTAT. Translation: CASSPGTGGPETLY. In full, the CDR3 reads CASSPGTGGPETLYF.

This clone was seen only once. Each gene name is a mouse one. The sequenced part of the CDR3 DNA is TGTGCCAGCAGCGCCGGGACCGGGGTTGAGCAGTTC. It specifies CASSAGTGVEQF. The whole CDR3 protein reads CASSAGTGVEQFF. V gene TRBV3 combines with J gene TRBJ2-1; D tentatively reads TRBD1 or TRBD2 (5 bases each). The missing CDR3 end, 1 residue past where the read stops, is filled in from the germline J gene. Trimming took off 5 bases at V and 9 bases at J, with 14 bases between the two ends. Germline CDR1 reads SNHLY; CDR2 reads FYNGKV (reference sequence). CDR3 length: 13 amino acids.

Comments on this clone: Genes and germline are mouse. This CDR3 reads CTCSADQDTQYF. CDR3 DNA (partial): TGCACCTGCAGTGCAGACCAAGACACCCAGTAC. The rearrangement links TRBV1 to TRBJ2-5, with no clear D. The CDR3 end falls 1 residue outside the read, so it is completed with the germline J gene. CDR3 size: 12 residues. The V and J ends lost 0 bases and 2 bases respectively, with 0 bases between them. Germline V gene data show CDR1 as NSQYPW and CDR2 as LRSPGD (reference sequence).

In regard to this clone: All gene names here are mouse names. Coverage ceases 1 residue before the CDR3 finishes, and the germline J gene fills in the end. The genes are TRBV16 and TRBJ2-7; tentatively, D is TRBD1 (6 bases). This CDR3 spans 12 amino acids. Trimming shortened V by 3 bases and J by 4 bases, and 7 bases separated the two germline ends. Germline V gene lookup returns CDR1 SGHSA and CDR2 FRNQAP. CDR3 bases read: TGTGCAAGCAGCTTGGACAGATATGAACAGTAC. It is translated as CASSLDRYEQY. The full-length CDR3 reads as CASSLDRYEQYF.

Within the sample, this clone is large. Gene names denote mouse genes. The read ends 1 residue shy of where the CDR3 ends; the end is completed using the germline J gene. V is TRBV29 and J is TRBJ2-7; no firm D call. Germline CDR1 reads MSHET; CDR2 reads SYDVDS. V lost 4 bases and J lost 0, with 7 bases in between. CDR3 size: 13 residues. The CDR3 reads CASSSWLSYEQYF. CDR3 DNA (partial): TGTGCTAGCAGTTCTTGGCTCTCCTATGAACAGTAC.

Concerning this clone itself: Each gene name is a mouse one. The CDR3 bases that were read are TGTGCCAGCAGTCCCGGACTGGGGGCAGACACCCAGTAC. It yields the protein CASSPGLGADTQY. The whole CDR3 region reads CASSPGLGADTQYF. The rearrangement uses TRBV15 and TRBJ2-5; TRBD2 matches at 10 bases. The read ends 1 residue before the CDR3 terminus; that terminus is restored from the germline J gene. The V gene's germline CDR1 is SGHND and CDR2 FRSKSL. The V segment lost 5 bases and the J segment 5 bases; nucleotides outside the gene matches: 4. The CDR3 runs 14 residues.

In this sample, this clone is large. Gene names denote mouse genes. The sequence runs out 1 residue before the end of the CDR3; the remainder is reconstructed from the germline J gene. The V call is TRBV1, the J call TRBJ1-3; TRBD1 matches 9 bases. The CDR3 runs to 16 residues. V shed 3 bases, J shed 0 bases, and the junction held 3 bases outside the gene matches. Germline V gene sequence: CDR1 NSQYPW, CDR2 LRSPGD (reference sequence). The CDR3 loop is CTCSAGQGNSGNTLYF. The CDR3 bases that were read are TGCACCTGCAGTGCGGGACAGGGTAATTCTGGAAATACGCTCTAT. Drawing the rest from reference TRBV1 and TRBJ1-3, the complete variable domain is VTLLEQNPRWRLVPRGQAVNLRCILKNSQYPWMSWYQQDLQKQLQWLFTLRSPGDKEVKSLPGADYLATRVTDTELRLQVANMSQGRTLYCTCSAGQGNSGNTLYFGEGSRLIVV.

Concerning this clone: Mouse gene names and germline throughout. The sequence runs out 1 residue before the end of the CDR3; the remainder is reconstructed from the germline J gene. The V call is TRBV3, the J call TRBJ2-5; D unclear. V lost 1 base to trimming and J lost 2 bases, with 4 bases between them. CDR1 and CDR2 from the germline V gene are SNHLY and FYNGKV (reference sequence). CDR3 size: 13 residues. CDR3 sequence: CASSLGFQDTQYF. Incomplete CDR3 DNA: TGTGCCAGCAGCTTAGGGTTCCAAGACACCCAGTAC.

This clone is judged large. Germline and genes here are mouse. CDR3 bases read: TGTGCCAGCAGTCCCGGACTGGGGGCCTATGAACAGTAC. Its protein is CASSPGLGAYEQY. The full-length CDR3 reads as CASSPGLGAYEQYF. The rearrangement joins TRBV19 to TRBJ2-7; 10 nucleotides align to TRBD2. The read ends 1 residue early relative to the CDR3; the germline J gene fills the gap. This CDR3 is 14 amino acids long. Germline lookup yields CDR1 FNHDT and CDR2 SITEND (reference sequence). Germline trimming cut 4 bases from V and 2 bases from J; bases unmatched to any gene: 3.